The 32 T cell receptor beta chains given below trace back to one sample, sequenced in a study of glioma-infiltrating T cells. TCR alpha and beta CDR3 regions were amplified from RNA using iRepertoire nested multiplex PCR. TCRdb recomputed calls from the multiplex PCR reads with MiXCR, one row per CDR3 protein. The profile shows approximately 120,000 distinct CDR3 sequences, approximately 25% of them singletons. The material sequenced was glioma tissue, nonneoplastic brain tissue, or PBMCs (not recorded which). These receptors were taken from a human donor with low-grade glioma or glioblastoma, undergoing nonglioma brain surgery, or in good health (not recorded which).

About this clonotype: A much more abundant neighbour one base away suggests this may be a read error. This rearrangement joins TRBV4-1 to TRBJ2-7, with 9 bases fitting TRBD2. The CDR3 is made up of 16 amino acids. CDR1 is MGHRA and CDR2 is YSYEKL in the germline V gene. CDR3 sequence: CASGQLLAGLSNEQYF. In DNA form, the CDR3 reads TGCGCCAGCGGCCAACTCCTAGCGGGACTAAGTAACGAGCAGTACTTC.

This clonotype was counted at least ten times. J is TRBJ1-2 and V is TRBV27, with a possible D match to TRBD1 (6 bases). Germline V gene sequence: CDR1 MNHEY, CDR2 SMNVEV (reference sequence). Trimming shortened V by 6 bases and J by 4 bases, and 21 bases separated the two germline ends. This CDR3 is 16 amino acids long. The CDR3 here is CASSDKGGRPGYGYTF. The CDR3 DNA follows: TGTGCCAGCAGCGACAAGGGGGGGAGACCGGGCTATGGCTACACCTTC.

This clonotype was recorded at least ten times. The chain joins TRBV20-1 to TRBJ2-5; perhaps TRBD1 as D (7 bases). Trimming cost V 5 bases and J 1 base, with 14 bases left between them. The CDR3 runs 14 residues. In germline, CDR1 is DFQATT, CDR2 SNEGSKA (reference sequence). CDR3 sequence reads: CSARRGDSQETQYF. In nucleotides, the CDR3 is TGCAGTGCTCGCAGGGGGGACTCCCAAGAGACCCAGTACTTC.

This clonotype was detected ten times or more. V is TRBV11-2 and J is TRBJ2-3; D gene uncertain. The CDR3 has 13 amino acids. With 5 bases removed from V and 4 bases from J, the gap between germline ends came to 10 bases. The germline CDR1 and CDR2 sequences are SGHAT and FQNNGV. The CDR3 region is CASSKGRSDTQYF. CDR3 coding DNA: TGTGCCAGCAGCAAAGGCAGATCAGATACGCAGTATTTT.

The chain recombines TRBV9 with TRBJ2-1; D possibly matches TRBD1 or TRBD2 (5 bases each). The germline V and J ends were trimmed by 0 bases and 5 bases, with 9 bases remaining between them. The CDR3 totals 14 residues. From germline, CDR1 is SGDLS and CDR2 YYNGEE. The CDR3 region is CASSVAGPHNEQFF. The CDR3 DNA follows: TGTGCCAGCAGCGTAGCGGGACCCCACAATGAGCAGTTCTTC. Looking up the rest from reference TRBV9 and TRBJ2-1 gives the full variable domain: DSGVTQTPKHLITATGQRVTLRCSPRSGDLSVYWYQQSLDQGLQFLIQYYNGEERAKGNILERFSAQQFPDLHSELNLSSLELGDSALYFCASSVAGPHNEQFFGPGTRLTVL.

This clonotype was detected many times. The chain has TRBV29-1 and TRBJ2-7; the D gene is possibly TRBD1 (5 bases). This CDR3 comprises 13 residues. CDR1 and CDR2 (germline): SQVTM, ANQGSEA. V gave up 2 bases and J gave up 4 bases, with 12 bases separating them. The CDR3 protein is CSVENRLGYEQYF. The CDR3 region has the DNA TGCAGCGTTGAAAACAGGCTAGGGTACGAGCAGTACTTC.

This clonotype was seen a few times. This rearrangement joins TRBV7-9 to TRBJ2-7, with 10 bases matching TRBD1. V trimming: 5 bases; J trimming: 3 bases; junction bases outside the gene matches: 16. The CDR3 has 18 amino acids. Germline V CDR1 and CDR2: SEHNR, FQNEAQ (reference sequence). This CDR3 reads CASSGGQGETSAYYEQYF. DNA for the CDR3: TGTGCCAGCAGCGGCGGACAGGGGGAGACTAGCGCCTACTACGAGCAGTACTTC.

This clonotype was seen at least ten times. The chain links TRBV6-1 to TRBJ2-1, with 9 bases identical to TRBD2. CDR1 is MNHNS, CDR2 SASEGT, per germline. With V trimmed by 5 bases and J by 9 bases, 11 bases remained unmatched. The CDR3 consists of 15 residues. DNA for the CDR3: TGTGCCAGCAGTTCCGTGGGACTAGCCGGGGGTGAGCAGTTCTTC. Amino acid sequence: CASSSVGLAGGEQFF.

To note about this clonotype: Being one base from a much bigger clone, this may be a read error. This chain uses TRBV29-1 with TRBJ1-2; D might be TRBD1 (5 bases). Germline CDR1 SQVTM, CDR2 ANQGSEA. The CDR3 has 14 residues. The CDR3 DNA reads as TGCAGCGGCAGCGCAGGGAGTCGGGTGGATGGCTACAACTTC. It translates to CSGSAGSRVDGYNF.

This clonotype has a count of ten or more. In nucleotides, the CDR3 is TGCAGTGCCGGGACTAGCGGGAGAAAGACCCAGTACTTC. This gives the protein CSAGTSGRKTQYF. J is TRBJ2-5 and V is TRBV20-1; 14 nucleotides match TRBD2. The CDR3 contains 13 residues. Trimming removed 6 bases from V and 6 bases from J; junction bases left unmatched: 3. Germline CDR1 reads DFQATT; CDR2 reads SNEGSKA (reference sequence).

A note on this clonotype: A read error may account for a junction end that differs from germline. This rearrangement joins TRBV30 to TRBJ2-2; D gene uncertain. Germline V lookup: CDR1 GTSNPN, CDR2 SVGIG (reference sequence). This CDR3 contains 12 residues. The CDR3 spells CAWTSNTGELFF. For the CDR3, the DNA is TGTGCCTGGACCTCGAATACCGGGGAGCTGTTTTTT.

Remarks on this clonotype: With a much larger clone just one base away, this may be a read error. V is TRBV4-1 and J is TRBJ2-7; 7 bases fit TRBD2. With 3 bases clipped from V and 6 bases from J, the junction kept 14 bases outside the gene matches. Looked up from germline, CDR1 is MGHRA and CDR2 is YSYEKL. This CDR3 is built from 16 residues. CDR3: CASSHSLSSGNLEQYF. The CDR3 DNA reads as TGCGCCAGCAGCCACTCTTTGTCTAGCGGAAATCTCGAGCAGTACTTC.

This clonotype was picked up many times. J is TRBJ2-3 and V is TRBV20-1; 12 positions match TRBD2. This CDR3 contains 18 residues. The J segment lost 2 bases and the V segment lost 0 bases, leaving 9 bases of the junction unmatched. Germline lookup yields CDR1 DFQATT and CDR2 SNEGSKA (reference sequence). The DNA of the CDR3 is TGCAGTGCTAGAGATCGGACTAGCGGGACAGCCCCCACAGATACGCAGTATTTT. Translation: CSARDRTSGTAPTDTQYF.

This clonotype was picked up many times. The chain uses TRBV6-1 and TRBJ2-7; the match to TRBD1 covers 8 bases. V shed 6 bases, J shed 3 bases, and the junction held 7 bases outside the gene matches. Germline V gives CDR1 MNHNS, CDR2 SASEGT. This CDR3 is built from 14 residues. This CDR3 is CASRDRGDDYEQYF. The CDR3 DNA follows: TGTGCCAGCAGAGACAGGGGTGACGACTACGAGCAGTACTTC.

Concerning this clonotype: The junction does not match germline at one end; this may be a read error. The rearrangement uses TRBV6-1 and TRBJ2-5, with 7 nucleotides matching TRBD1. The CDR3 has 15 residues. CDR1 is MNHNS, CDR2 SASEGT, per germline. CDR3 sequence reads: CASREPWTGQETKYF. CDR3 coding DNA: TGTGCCAGCAGAGAGCCGTGGACAGGTCAAGAGACCAAGTACTTC.

The CDR3 region has the DNA TGTGCCAGCAGCCCCCCAGGGTTGTTTGAGACCCAGTACTTC. It codes for CASSPPGLFETQYF. The V call is TRBV4-2, the J call TRBJ2-5; possible D gene TRBD1, 5 bases. CDR3 length: 14 amino acids. Germline lookup yields CDR1 LGHNA and CDR2 YNFKEQ. With 4 bases removed from V and 5 bases from J, the gap between germline ends came to 14 bases.

There are many counts of this clonotype. The chain has TRBV2 and TRBJ2-1; no firm D call. The CDR3 is 11 amino acids. V was cut by 3 bases and J by 6 bases, with 3 bases left in between. The germline V gene encodes CDR1 SNHLY and CDR2 FYNNEI. The CDR3 sequence is CASSEVNEQFF. The DNA for the CDR3 is TGTGCCAGCAGTGAGGTCAATGAGCAGTTCTTC. Supplemented by reference TRBV2 and TRBJ2-1, the full variable domain reads EPEVTQTPSHQVTQMGQEVILRCVPISNHLYFYWYRQILGQKVEFLVSFYNNEISEKSEIFDDQFSVERPDGSNFTLKIRSTKLEDSAMYFCASSEVNEQFFGPGTRLTVL.

This clonotype was detected ten times or more. V usage is TRBV7-2 and J usage is TRBJ2-5; D remains unclear. The V gene's germline CDR1 is SGHTA and CDR2 FQGNSA. The CDR3 spans 14 residues. V lost 2 bases and J lost 4, with 11 bases in between. CDR3 sequence reads: CASSLNAGGETQYF. As DNA, the CDR3 is TGTGCCAGCAGCTTAAACGCAGGCGGAGAGACCCAGTACTTC.

This clonotype was seen many times. CDR3 region: CASSQDSTGNQPQHF. CDR3 nucleotide sequence: TGCGCCAGCAGCCAAGATAGCACGGGCAATCAGCCCCAGCATTTT. The gene calls are TRBV4-3 and TRBJ1-5; no clear D gene. The CDR3 sequence is 15 residues long. Germline-derived CDR1 and CDR2 are LGHNA and YSLEER. Trimming left V 0 bases short and J 2 bases short, with 8 bases between.

To note about this clonotype: At one of its ends the junction is not consistent with the germline gene, which may arise from a read error. The genes are TRBV3-1 and TRBJ1-1; D gene uncertain. The CDR3 loop spans 16 amino acids. CDR1 LGHDT and CDR2 YNNKEL come from the germline V gene (reference sequence). This CDR3 reads CASSQDKGGTNTEALF. DNA for the CDR3: TGTGCCAGCAGCCAAGATAAGGGAGGAACTAACACTGAAGCTCTCTTT.

This clonotype was seen more than once but under ten times. This sequence may be a read error, since a much larger clone differs from it by one base. The rearrangement joins TRBV7-7 to TRBJ2-1, with a possible D match to TRBD2 (5 bases). This CDR3 comprises 14 residues. Per the germline V gene, CDR1 is SSHAT and CDR2 is FNYEAQ (reference sequence). DNA of the CDR3: TGTGCCAGCCGCTTAAGTAGCGTCTACAATGAGCAGTTCTTC. Translating gives CASRLSSVYNEQFF.

Many counts were recorded for this clonotype. This rearrangement joins TRBV7-2 to TRBJ2-7; tentatively, D is TRBD1 (6 bases). V lost 5 bases and J lost 7, with 12 bases in between. Germline loops: CDR1 SGHTA, CDR2 FQGNSA. The length of the CDR3 is 12 residues. The CDR3 loop reads CASSISRGEQYF. CDR3 nucleotide sequence: TGTGCCAGCAGCATCTCAAGGGGGGAGCAGTACTTC.

Ten or more counts support this clonotype. CDR3 in amino acids: CASRPDTGRGNTEAFF. In DNA form, the CDR3 reads TGTGCCAGCAGACCGGATACAGGGCGGGGGAACACTGAAGCTTTCTTT. The chain combines TRBV11-1 with TRBJ1-1, with TRBD1 as a possible D gene (6 bases). Germline CDR1 SGHAT, CDR2 FQDESV (reference sequence). This CDR3 is 16 amino acids long. V was pared by 6 bases and J by 1 base, with 18 bases between.

This clonotype was detected a few times. The V gene is TRBV9, the J gene TRBJ2-5; D assignment may be TRBD1 or TRBD2 (6 bases each). Germline V CDR1 and CDR2: SGDLS, YYNGEE. CDR3 size: 15 residues. Between the trimmed V and J ends, which lost 0 bases and 5 bases, there was a span of 14 bases. Written as DNA, the CDR3 is TGTGCCAGCAGCGTAGATGGAGGGGGACGGGAGACCCAGTACTTC. Translated: CASSVDGGGRETQYF.

Concerning this clonotype itself: With a much larger clone just one base away, this may be a read error. The J gene is TRBJ2-7, the V gene TRBV7-2; 13 bases are a match to TRBD2. V lost 9 bases, J lost 3 bases, and 11 bases stayed unmatched. Looked up from germline, CDR1 is SGHTA and CDR2 is FQGNSA. There are 16 residues in the CDR3. CDR3 region: CARIPTSGRPIYEQYF. CDR3 sequence (DNA): TGTGCCAGAATCCCGACTAGCGGGAGGCCAATCTACGAGCAGTACTTC.

This clonotype was recorded many times. The V call is TRBV2, the J call TRBJ2-1; D is possibly TRBD2 (7 bases). Germline loops: CDR1 SNHLY, CDR2 FYNNEI. The CDR3 spans 12 residues. Trimming took off 8 bases at V and 8 bases at J, with 13 bases between the two ends. In nucleotides, the CDR3 is TGTGCCAGCGGGAGGGGGTTCGATGAGCAGTTCTTC. Its translation is CASGRGFDEQFF.

This clonotype was seen only a few times. The genes are TRBV11-2 and TRBJ2-1; possible D gene TRBD1, 5 bases. CDR1 and CDR2 from the germline V gene are SGHAT and FQNNGV. The CDR3 length is 16 residues. The ends were cut back, 7 bases at V and 0 bases at J, with 16 bases in the middle. CDR3 protein: CASTNTQGSSYNEQFF. CDR3 bases: TGTGCCAGCACCAACACCCAGGGCAGCTCCTACAATGAGCAGTTCTTC.

V usage is TRBV6-2 or TRBV6-3 and J usage is TRBJ2-7; D not certain. This CDR3 contains 12 residues. V dropped 6 bases and J dropped 7 bases, with 13 bases sitting between them. In germline, CDR1 is MNHEY, CDR2 SVGEGT. The DNA of the CDR3 is TGTGCCAGCAGCGCTTTAGGCTGTGAGCAGTACTTC. This sequence encodes CASSALGCEQYF.

Ten or more counts support this clonotype. The V gene is TRBV12-3 or TRBV12-4, the J gene TRBJ1-5; weak D call: TRBD1 (6 bases). The CDR3 spans 13 residues. V was trimmed by 7 bases and J by 16 bases, leaving 23 bases between them. The CDR3 DNA reads as TGTGCCAGCACTAACCAACAGGGAGGGCTCGGTCATTTT. Translating it yields CASTNQQGGLGHF.

This clonotype was seen many times. The chain has TRBV7-8 and TRBJ2-5; TRBD2 aligns across 7 bases. Germline-derived CDR1 and CDR2 are SGHVS and FQNEAQ. Trimming took 3 bases from V and 1 from J; bases not matched to a gene: 17. The CDR3 is 19 residues long. The CDR3 loop is CASSFRDYMKPRGQETQYF. CDR3 DNA sequence: TGTGCCAGCAGCTTCCGGGACTACATGAAACCTCGCGGCCAAGAGACCCAGTACTTC.

This clonotype was counted at least ten times. The chain couples TRBV7-2 to TRBJ2-3; D not resolved. The germline V gene encodes CDR1 SGHTA and CDR2 FQGNSA. Trimming took off 3 bases at V and 4 bases at J, with 11 bases between the two ends. The CDR3 spans 14 residues. The CDR3 bases are TGTGCCAGCAGCTTTAACCCCAGGCCAGATACGCAGTATTTT. This sequence encodes CASSFNPRPDTQYF.

This clonotype was seen a single time. Being one base from a much bigger clone, this may be a read error. The chain links TRBV4-3 to TRBJ1-6, with D possibly matching TRBD1 (6 bases). The CDR3 has 16 amino acids. Germline V gives CDR1 LGHNA, CDR2 YSLEER. The CDR3 nucleotides read TGCGCCAGCAGCCAAGAAACCCAGGGGAGGAATTCACCCCTCGACTTT. This sequence encodes CASSQETQGRNSPLDF.